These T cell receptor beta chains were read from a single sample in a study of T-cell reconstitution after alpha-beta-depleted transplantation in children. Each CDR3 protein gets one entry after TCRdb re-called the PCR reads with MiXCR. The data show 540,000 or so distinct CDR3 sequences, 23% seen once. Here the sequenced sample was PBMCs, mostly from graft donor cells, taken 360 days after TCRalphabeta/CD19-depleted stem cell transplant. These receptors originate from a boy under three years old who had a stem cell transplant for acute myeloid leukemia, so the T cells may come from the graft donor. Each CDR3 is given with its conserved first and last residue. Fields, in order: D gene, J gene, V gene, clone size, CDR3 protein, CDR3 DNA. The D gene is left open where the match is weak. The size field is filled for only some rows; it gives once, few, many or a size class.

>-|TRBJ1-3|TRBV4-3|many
CASSHRWGRNTIYF
TGCGCCAGCAGCCACCGCTGGGGCCGAAACACCATATATTTT
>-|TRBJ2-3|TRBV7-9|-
CASSLGSRGNTDTQYF
TGTGCCAGCAGCTTAGGGTCCCGGGGAAACACAGATACGCAGTATTTT
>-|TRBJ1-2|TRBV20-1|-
CTGASNYGYTF
TGCACAGGGGCCTCGAACTATGGCTACACCTTC
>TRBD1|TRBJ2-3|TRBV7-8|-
CASANRDREADTQYF
TGTGCCAGCGCCAACCGGGACAGGGAGGCAGATACGCAGTATTTT
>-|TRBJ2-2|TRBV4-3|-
CASSQEIGRDTGELFF
TGCGCCAGCAGCCAAGAAATCGGAAGAGACACCGGGGAGCTGTTTTTT
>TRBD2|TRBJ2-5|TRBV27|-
CASSRASGGLQETQYF
TGTGCCAGCAGTCGGGCCAGCGGGGGCCTCCAAGAGACCCAGTACTTC
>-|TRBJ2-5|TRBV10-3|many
CAIYSRRQETQYF
TGTGCCATCTATTCAAGGCGTCAAGAGACCCAGTACTTC
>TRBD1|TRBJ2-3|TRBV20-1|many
CSARKNLDRGRTDTQYF
TGCAGTGCTAGAAAGAACCTCGACAGGGGGAGGACAGATACGCAGTATTTT
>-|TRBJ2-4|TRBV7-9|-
CASSGTVGLGDIQYF
TGTGCCAGCAGCGGAACGGTGGGCCTGGGGGACATTCAGTACTTC
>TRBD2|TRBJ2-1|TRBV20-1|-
CSASLPPRGLAPNEQFF
TGCAGTGCTAGCCTCCCCCCGCGGGGACTAGCGCCCAATGAGCAGTTCTTC
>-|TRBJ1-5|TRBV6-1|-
CASSGASDQPQHF
TGTGCCAGCAGTGGGGCCAGCGATCAGCCCCAGCATTTT
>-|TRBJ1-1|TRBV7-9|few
CASSFGVRDTEAFF
TGTGCCAGCAGCTTCGGGGTTAGGGACACTGAAGCTTTCTTT
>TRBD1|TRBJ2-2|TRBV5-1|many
CASSALGTGNTGELFF
TGCGCCAGCAGCGCTCTCGGGACAGGGAACACCGGGGAGCTGTTTTTT
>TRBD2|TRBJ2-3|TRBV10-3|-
CAISLVAGESTDTQYF
TGTGCCATCAGTCTAGTAGCGGGGGAGAGCACAGATACGCAGTATTTT
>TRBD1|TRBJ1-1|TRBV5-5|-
CASSLQGAPGGNTEAFF
TGTGCCAGCAGCTTACAGGGGGCGCCCGGTGGCAACACTGAAGCTTTCTTT
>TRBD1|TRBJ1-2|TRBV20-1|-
CSAPFWDRGAYGYTF
TGCAGTGCACCCTTCTGGGACAGGGGGGCCTATGGCTACACCTTC
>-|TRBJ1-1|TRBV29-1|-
CSVLIGWGTEAFF
TGCAGCGTTTTAATCGGGTGGGGCACTGAAGCTTTCTTT
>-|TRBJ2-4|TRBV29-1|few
CSVQRQQGNIQYF
TGCAGCGTTCAGCGTCAACAGGGAAACATTCAGTACTTC
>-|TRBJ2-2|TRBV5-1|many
CASSRLGTPKNTGELFF
TGCGCCAGCAGCCGGCTGGGGACACCAAAGAACACCGGGGAGCTGTTTTTT
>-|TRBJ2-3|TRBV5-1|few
CASSLAGKKADTQYF
TGCGCCAGCAGCTTGGCAGGGAAGAAAGCAGATACGCAGTATTTT
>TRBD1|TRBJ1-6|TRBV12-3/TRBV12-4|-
CASSSRQGGSPLHF
TGTGCCAGCAGTTCACGACAGGGAGGGTCACCCCTCCACTTT
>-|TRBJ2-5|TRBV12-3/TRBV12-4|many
CASSLAGGTQYF
TGTGCCAGCAGTCTAGCCGGGGGAACCCAGTACTTC
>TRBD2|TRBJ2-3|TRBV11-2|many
CASSLENGLAGGLRNTDTQYF
TGTGCCAGCAGCTTAGAAAACGGGTTAGCGGGGGGGCTCCGGAACACAGATACGCAGTATTTT
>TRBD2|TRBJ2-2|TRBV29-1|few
CSVITGGTGELFF
TGCAGCGTTATAACGGGGGGTACCGGGGAGCTGTTTTTT
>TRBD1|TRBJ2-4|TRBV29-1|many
CSVERGSQGARYF
TGCAGCGTTGAAAGGGGGTCACAGGGGGCTCGGTACTTC
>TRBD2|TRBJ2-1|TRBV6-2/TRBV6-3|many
CASRTRTSGRYNEQFF
TGTGCCAGCAGAACACGGACTAGCGGGAGATACAATGAGCAGTTCTTC
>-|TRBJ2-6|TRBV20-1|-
CSAPEGTQGEGSGANVLTF
TGCAGTGCACCGGAGGGGACACAGGGTGAAGGGTCTGGGGCCAACGTCCTGACTTTC
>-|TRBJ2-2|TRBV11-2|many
CASSREINGELFF
TGTGCCAGCAGCCGGGAAATAAACGGGGAGCTGTTTTTT
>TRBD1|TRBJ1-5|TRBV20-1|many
CSAQDRARQPQHF
TGCAGTGCTCAGGACAGGGCGAGGCAGCCCCAGCATTTT
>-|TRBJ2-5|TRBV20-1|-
CSARATLTVTQYF
TGCAGTGCTAGAGCAACTTTAACGGTGACCCAGTACTTC
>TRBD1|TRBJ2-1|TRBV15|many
CATSRDLGTGVGNEQFF
TGTGCCACCAGCAGAGATCTAGGGACAGGGGTTGGCAATGAGCAGTTCTTC
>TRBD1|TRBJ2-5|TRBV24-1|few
CATSSGTGRPTSTETQYF
TGTGCCACCAGCTCCGGGACAGGGCGACCCACGTCCACGGAGACCCAGTACTTC
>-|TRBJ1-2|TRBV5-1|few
CASSLGGQNYGYTF
TGCGCCAGCAGCTTGGGTGGGCAGAACTATGGCTACACCTTC
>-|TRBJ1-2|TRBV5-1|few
CASSLGLNNYGYTF
TGCGCCAGCAGCTTGGGCCTCAACAACTATGGCTACACCTTC
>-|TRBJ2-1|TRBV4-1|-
CASSQDRDGTDNEQFF
TGCGCCAGCAGCCAAGATCGGGACGGGACCGACAATGAGCAGTTCTTC